This T cell receptor beta chain was sequenced for a study of read filtering for tumor transcriptome and immune sequencing. Background on the study: Revised staging placed fewer than ten patients in R-ISS I, approximately 16 in II, more than five in III.

Germline trimming cut 4 bases from V and 8 bases from J; bases unmatched to any gene: 9. The CDR3 loop spans 15 amino acids. From 400 to 450 ng of RNA, a library with molecular barcoded alpha/delta and beta/gamma adaptors was made. Each CDR3 protein is one row after TCRdb ran MiXCR on the reads. This sample has 13,000 to 15,000 distinct CDR3 sequences, with about a fifth found just once. This clonotype was observed at least ten times. Sequenced material: a population of CD138-negative cells sorted from bone marrow. This clonotype was obtained from a donor over 35 with multiple myeloma. The rearrangement uses TRBV12-3 or TRBV12-4 and TRBJ1-4, with 8 bases identical to TRBD1. The CDR3 is CASSSLLDRDEKLFF. As DNA, the CDR3 is TGTGCCAGCAGTTCTCTTTTGGACAGGGACGAAAAACTGTTTTTT.